This TCR beta chain was recorded in a study of T cell responses to AZD1222 COVID-19 vaccine. General study results and limits: Just a handful of AZD1222 recipients tested seropositive at baseline.

Germline V CDR1 and CDR2: SGHTS, YDEGEE. Germline trimming cut 4 bases from V and 14 bases from J; bases unmatched to any gene: 12. This CDR3 has 13 amino acids. Using immunoSEQ multiplex PCR, the repertoire was profiled, and TCRdb retains in-frame clones only, with some absent. The sample carries some 100,000 clones, around 88% recorded once. With regard to this clone: Its antigen is currently unknown.

Sequenced material: peripheral blood, taken 28 days after the second AZD1222 dose. This chain joins TRBV5-8 and TRBJ2-1, with 7 positions matching TRBD1. This clonotype was sampled from an adult who received the AZD1222 COVID-19 vaccine. CDR3: CASSNWDSPEEFF. In DNA, the CDR3 is TGTGCCAGCAGCAACTGGGACAGTCCCGAGGAGTTCTTC.